This T cell receptor beta chain was retrieved from a study of T cell repertoires in cytomegalovirus infection. Across the whole study: Public TCR beta signatures provided an indication of both CMV infection and a matching HLA type. Findings and caveats of the study: Of the TCR beta families, the public ones yielded a cumulative frequency that identified carriers of CMV plus the relevant HLA. Clonotypes of TCR beta that were HLA-C-restricted and CMV-specific dominated the ex vivo response.

MiXCR, applied by TCRdb to the reads, yields one record per CDR3 protein. This sample has nearly 70,000 distinct CDR3 sequences; approximately 22% occur once, and the top ten carry roughly 80%. A remark on this clonotype: Its antigen remains unknown.

V gave up 6 bases and J gave up 5 bases, with 8 bases separating them. There are 11 residues in the CDR3. CDR1 is MGHDK and CDR2 is SYGVNS in the germline V gene. The TCR originated in a human donor in good health (CMV status not recorded). Some clones in this sample may be carry-over from other donors' samples. J is TRBJ2-7 and V is TRBV25-1; D call uncertain. Input material: PBMCs, sequenced either directly or after in vitro stimulation (not recorded which). Written as DNA, the CDR3 is TGTGCCAGCAGAGTAGAGCACGAGCAGTACTTC. It specifies CASRVEHEQYF.